This T cell receptor beta chain derives from a study of PD-L1 blockade in urothelial cancer. As for the study in general: The patients' atezolizumab therapy, 1,200 mg intravenously every 3 weeks, started in the mid-2010s.

In each PCR, synthetic TCR analog templates were spiked in. The method was immunoSEQ multiplex PCR; TCRdb's version includes in-frame clones alone and lacks a portion of them. The table lists 20,000 to 30,000 clones, around nine tenths of them singletons. The sample in question was PBMCs, obtained around atezolizumab (anti-PD-L1) treatment. This clonotype originated in a man aged 50 to 60 with urothelial cancer.

CDR3 coding DNA: TGTGCCAGCGTTCCCGGGGAGGGCCGGGGTAGGGCTTTCTTT. As protein: CASVPGEGRGRAFF. The rearrangement joins TRBV6-5 to TRBJ1-1; D is ambiguous. Germline CDR1 and CDR2: MNHEY and SVGAGI. This CDR3 is 14 amino acids long. V lost 8 bases to trimming and J lost 11 bases, with 24 bases between them.